Detailed here is one TCR beta chain. What it recognizes is unknown. The TCR libraries each used total RNA (roughly 3,500 ng per library). TCRdb reprocessed the 5' RACE reads, with one entry per CDR3 protein and no DNA. Its table records 210,000 or so distinct CDR3 sequences. This entry is derived from a study of monozygotic twins with inflammatory bowel disease. General study findings and limits: Researchers report that IBD patients shared fewer clonotypes with others than healthy twins, especially amid disease activity.

The total RNA came straight from whole blood, and T cells were not sorted beforehand. The germline V gene has CDR1 LGHNA and CDR2 YNFKEQ. The CDR3 totals 16 residues. The chain recombines TRBV4-2 with TRBJ1-6. The sequence derives from a human donor with ulcerative colitis or Crohn's disease, or a healthy co-twin of an affected twin (not recorded which). The sample comprised blood. This chain's CDR3 is CASSQDGNIYNSPLHF.